What follows are 9 T cell receptor beta chains derived from one specimen sequenced in a study of T cells in Graves' hyperthyroidism and ophthalmopathy. The TCR beta CDR3 regions underwent amplification using RNA transcripts as the source. The HTBI primer set served for first-round RT-PCR of the TCR CDR3. From the multiplex PCR reads, TCRdb called clonotypes with MiXCR, one entry per CDR3 protein. Of around 350,000 distinct CDR3 sequences listed, 19% are singletons. The sequencing input was blood. The receptors shown here come from a woman between 18 and 29 years old with Graves' hyperthyroidism.

This clonotype was detected only once. V and J are TRBV12-3 or TRBV12-4 and TRBJ1-1, with unresolved D. V was shortened by 4 bases and J by 5 bases, with 20 bases between the two germline ends. This CDR3 contains 16 residues. CDR3 nucleotides: TGTGCCAGCAGTTCCCTTTTAGGCCTTCACCGGACTGAAGCTTTCTTT. It encodes CASSSLLGLHRTEAFF.

This clonotype was picked up a small number of times. The junction and the germline gene differ at one end; a read error may be behind it. The V and J genes are TRBV3-1 and TRBJ1-1, with a tentative D call TRBD1 (5 bases). Germline V lookup: CDR1 LGHDT, CDR2 YNNKEL (reference sequence). The CDR3 contains 18 residues. The DNA for the CDR3 is TGTGCCAGCAGCCCCCTTCGGGGACTCCCGGACCGAGGCACTGAAGCTGTCTTT. This codes for CASSPLRGLPDRGTEAVF.

This clonotype showed up many times. This rearrangement joins TRBV20-1 to TRBJ1-5; the match to TRBD1 covers 11 bases. Germline V gives CDR1 DFQATT, CDR2 SNEGSKA (reference sequence). The CDR3 contains 15 residues. J gave up 6 bases and V 1 base, and 5 bases lay outside the gene matches. The CDR3 bases are TGCAGTGCTAGAGGAGGACAGGGGGCAGGTCAGCCCCAGCATTTT. This sequence encodes CSARGGQGAGQPQHF.

This clonotype was found many times. CDR3 loop: CSVPGPYTGELFF. The CDR3 DNA sequence: TGCAGTGTTCCGGGCCCTTACACCGGGGAGCTGTTTTTT. The chain couples TRBV20-1 to TRBJ2-2, with no clear D. The germline V gene encodes CDR1 DFQATT and CDR2 SNEGSKA (reference sequence). Trimming removed 7 bases at V and 3 bases at J, with 12 bases between. The CDR3 consists of 13 residues.

The sample holds many counts of this clonotype. This chain uses TRBV20-1 with TRBJ1-1; D ambiguous. The CDR3 is 12 residues long. In germline, CDR1 is DFQATT, CDR2 SNEGSKA (reference sequence). Trimming removed 0 bases from V and 3 bases from J, with 5 bases in between. The CDR3 DNA follows: TGCAGTGCTAGAGATTGGGACACTGAAGCTTTCTTT. Protein sequence: CSARDWDTEAFF.

At least ten counts were recorded for this clonotype. The chain combines TRBV12-3 or TRBV12-4 with TRBJ1-5; D gene uncertain. Trimming removed 5 bases from V and 1 base from J, with 15 bases in between. The CDR3 has 16 amino acids. CDR3 DNA sequence: TGTGCCAGCAGTCCCTCACAGATCCACAGCAATCAGCCCCAGCATTTT. As protein: CASSPSQIHSNQPQHF.

The chain combines TRBV6-1 with TRBJ1-1; 7 bases are shared with TRBD1. Germline lookup yields CDR1 MNHNS and CDR2 SASEGT. This CDR3 is built from 15 residues. The ends lost 6 bases at V and 2 bases at J; junction bases unmatched: 9. The CDR3 coding sequence is TGTGCCAGCAGACCCGGGACAGAGGCCAACACTGAAGCTTTCTTT. Amino acids: CASRPGTEANTEAFF.

The table lists this clonotype with many counts. This rearrangement joins TRBV7-2 to TRBJ2-7; weak D call: TRBD1 (5 bases). From germline, CDR1 is SGHTA and CDR2 FQGNSA. This CDR3 has 15 amino acids. The V end was cut by 5 bases, the J end by 3 bases, with 17 bases between. CDR3 nucleotides: TGTGCCAGCAGCCCTACCGCCGGGCAGGGCTACGAGCAGTACTTC. As protein: CASSPTAGQGYEQYF. Full variable domain (missing parts from reference TRBV7-2 and TRBJ2-7): GAGVSQSPSNKVTEKGKDVELRCDPISGHTALYWYRQSLGQGLEFLIYFQGNSAPDKSGLPSDRFSAERTGGSVSTLTIQRTQQEDSAVYLCASSPTAGQGYEQYFGPGTRLTVT.

This clonotype was seen at least ten times. The rearrangement joins TRBV12-3 or TRBV12-4 to TRBJ1-6, with 8 bases aligning to TRBD1. V lost 2 bases to trimming and J lost 7 bases; unmatched junction nucleotides: 4. The CDR3 is 15 residues long. In DNA form, the CDR3 reads TGTGCCAGCAGTTTAAGGACAGGGCCCAATTCACCCCTCCACTTT. It encodes CASSLRTGPNSPLHF.